Sequencing of this T cell receptor (beta chain) was carried out in a study of vaccination effects on CD4 cells after COVID-19. Whole-study results and caveats: No early post-infection timepoints were available in the study, which also included few convalescent patients.

Remarks on this clone: Its antigen is not known.

Repertoires were generated with immunoSEQ multiplex PCR, while TCRdb's copy carries only in-frame clones and drops some. The sample has about 79,000 clones, 74% seen once; the top ten hold more than 1.5%. Deletions cut 1 base from V and 2 bases from J, with 13 bases between. The CDR3 consists of 16 residues. Germline CDR1 is LNHDA and CDR2 is SQIVND (reference sequence). Before sequencing took place, the ViraFEST assay used viral peptide pools to expand antigen-specific CD4+ T cells. Culture lasted about ten days before CD4+ T cell isolation. Cultivation was performed at 1.5 million to 2.5 million PBMC per well with 10 IU/ml IL-2 and 10 ug/ml peptides added. Each culture had half its medium swapped for IL-2 medium on days 3 and 7.

This TCR derives from a human donor who received a COVID-19 vaccine. The chain links TRBV19 to TRBJ2-3; TRBD1 might be the D (6 bases). The material sequenced was CD4+ T cells from PBMCs cultured with HCoV-229E spike peptides, taken before COVID-19 vaccination. The CDR3 sequence: CASSIAGARNTDTQYF. The CDR3 DNA reads as TGTGCCAGTAGTATAGCAGGGGCGCGGAACACAGATACGCAGTATTTT.